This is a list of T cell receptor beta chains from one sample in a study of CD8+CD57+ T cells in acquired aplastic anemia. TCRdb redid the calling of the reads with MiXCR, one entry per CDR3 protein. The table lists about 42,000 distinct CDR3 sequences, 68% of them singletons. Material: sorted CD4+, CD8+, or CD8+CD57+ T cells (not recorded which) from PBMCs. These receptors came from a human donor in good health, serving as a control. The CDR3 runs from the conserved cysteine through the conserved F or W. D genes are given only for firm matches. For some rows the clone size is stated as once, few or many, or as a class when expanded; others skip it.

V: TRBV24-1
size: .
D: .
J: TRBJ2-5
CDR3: CATSRGFQETQYF
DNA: TGTGCCACCAGTCGGGGCTTCCAAGAGACCCAGTACTTC

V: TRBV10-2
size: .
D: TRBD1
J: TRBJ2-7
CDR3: CASNASNAGTGVSYEQYF
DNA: TGCGCCAGCAACGCCAGCAACGCCGGGACAGGGGTCTCCTACGAGCAGTACTTC

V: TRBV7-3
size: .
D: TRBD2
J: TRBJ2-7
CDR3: CASSVGGGELYEQYF
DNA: TGTGCCAGCAGCGTAGGCGGGGGGGAACTATACGAGCAGTACTTC

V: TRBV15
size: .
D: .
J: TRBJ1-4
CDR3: CATSRDGVVKLFF
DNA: TGTGCCACCAGCAGAGATGGGGTTGTCAAACTGTTTTTT

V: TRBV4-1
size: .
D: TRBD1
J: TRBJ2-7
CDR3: CASSQVDRGLQYGQYF
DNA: TGCGCCAGCAGCCAGGTGGACAGGGGGCTCCAATACGGGCAGTACTTC

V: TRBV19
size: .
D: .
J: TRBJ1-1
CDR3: CASSIDGPGTEAFF
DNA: TGTGCCAGTAGTATAGATGGTCCGGGGACTGAAGCTTTCTTT

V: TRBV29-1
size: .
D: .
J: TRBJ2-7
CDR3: CSVEGAGSSFSYEQYF
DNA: TGCAGCGTTGAGGGGGCCGGCTCCTCCTTCTCCTACGAGCAGTACTTC

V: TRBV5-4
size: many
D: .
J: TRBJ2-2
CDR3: CASSRGETGELFF
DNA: TGTGCCAGCAGCCGCGGGGAAACCGGGGAGCTGTTTTTT

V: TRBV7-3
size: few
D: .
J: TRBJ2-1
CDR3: CASSQEFTEQFF
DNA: TGCGCCAGCAGCCAAGAATTCACTGAGCAGTTCTTC

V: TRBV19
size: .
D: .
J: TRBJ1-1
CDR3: CASTGGAEAFF
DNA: TGTGCCAGTACTGGGGGGGCTGAAGCTTTCTTT

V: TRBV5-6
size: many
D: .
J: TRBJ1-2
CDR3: CASSLERDGLVYGYTF
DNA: TGTGCCAGCAGCTTGGAGAGGGACGGGCTCGTATATGGCTACACCTTC

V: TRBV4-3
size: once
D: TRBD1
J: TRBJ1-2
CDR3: CASSQGGTANYGYTF
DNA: TGCGCCAGCAGCCAAGGGGGGACAGCAAACTATGGCTACACCTTC

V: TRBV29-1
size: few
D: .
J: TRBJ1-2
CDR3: CSLDRNYGYTF
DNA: TGCAGCCTTGACAGGAACTATGGCTACACCTTC

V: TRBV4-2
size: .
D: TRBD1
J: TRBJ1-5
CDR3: CASSQVRGQANQPQHF
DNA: TGTGCCAGCAGCCAAGTGAGGGGACAGGCGAATCAGCCCCAGCATTTT

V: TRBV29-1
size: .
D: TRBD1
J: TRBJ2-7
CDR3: CSGGQGYEQYF
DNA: TGCAGCGGCGGACAGGGCTACGAGCAGTACTTC

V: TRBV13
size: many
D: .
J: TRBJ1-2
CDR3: CASSLGGDHDYGYTF
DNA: TGTGCCAGCAGCTTAGGCGGTGACCATGACTATGGCTACACCTTC

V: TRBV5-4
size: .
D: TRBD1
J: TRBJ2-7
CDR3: CASSFGQGAVGGYEQYF
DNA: TGTGCCAGCAGCTTTGGACAGGGGGCGGTCGGAGGCTACGAGCAGTACTTC

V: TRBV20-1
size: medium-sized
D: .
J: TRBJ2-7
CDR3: CSAPAVAASYEQYF
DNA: TGCAGTGCGCCGGCGGTAGCGGCTTCCTACGAGCAGTACTTC

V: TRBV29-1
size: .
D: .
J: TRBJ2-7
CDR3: CSVEGQGVTREQYF
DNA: TGCAGCGTTGAAGGGCAGGGGGTGACTAGGGAGCAGTACTTC

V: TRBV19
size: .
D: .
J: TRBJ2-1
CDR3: CASSSRTSPYNEQFF
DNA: TGTGCCAGTAGTAGTAGAACCTCGCCCTACAATGAGCAGTTCTTC

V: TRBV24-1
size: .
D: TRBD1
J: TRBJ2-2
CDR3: CATSERDRGRTGELFF
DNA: TGTGCCACCAGTGAAAGGGACAGGGGCCGCACCGGGGAGCTGTTTTTT

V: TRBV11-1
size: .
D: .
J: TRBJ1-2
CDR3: CASSLARGQSYGYTF
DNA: TGTGCCAGCAGCTTAGCGCGGGGGCAGAGCTATGGCTACACCTTC

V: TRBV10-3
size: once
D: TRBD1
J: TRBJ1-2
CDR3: CAIRIRDSITYGYTF
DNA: TGTGCCATCAGAATCCGGGACAGTATCACCTATGGCTACACCTTC

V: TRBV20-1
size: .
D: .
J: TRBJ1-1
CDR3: CSARHGNENTEAFF
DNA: TGCAGTGCGAGACATGGGAATGAGAACACTGAAGCTTTCTTT

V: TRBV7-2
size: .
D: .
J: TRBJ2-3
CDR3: CASSLDTDTQYF
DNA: TGTGCCAGCAGCTTAGACACAGATACGCAGTATTTT

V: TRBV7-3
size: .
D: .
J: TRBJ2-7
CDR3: CASSLKAGTYEQYF
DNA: TGTGCCAGCAGCTTAAAGGCAGGGACCTACGAGCAGTACTTC

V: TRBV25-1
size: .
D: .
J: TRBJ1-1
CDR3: CASSEYGWFF
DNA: TGTGCCAGCAGTGAATATGGGTGGTTCTTT

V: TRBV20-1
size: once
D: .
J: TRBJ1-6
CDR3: CSARTTGTSYNSPLHF
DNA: TGCAGTGCTAGGACAACCGGGACATCGTATAATTCACCCCTCCACTTT

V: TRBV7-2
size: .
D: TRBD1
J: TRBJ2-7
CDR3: CASSPRTGSYEQYF
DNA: TGTGCCAGCAGCCCCCGGACAGGCTCCTACGAGCAGTACTTC

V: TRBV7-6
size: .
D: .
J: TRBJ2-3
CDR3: CASSRDNPGDTQYF
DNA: TGTGCCAGCAGCCGGGACAACCCGGGGGATACGCAGTATTTT

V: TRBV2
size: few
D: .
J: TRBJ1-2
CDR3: CASKVIRDGYTF
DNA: TGTGCCAGCAAGGTCATCAGGGATGGCTACACCTTC

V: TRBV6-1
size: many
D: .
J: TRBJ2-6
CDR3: CASTTNTGTGANVLTF
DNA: TGTGCCAGCACTACAAATACAGGGACTGGGGCCAACGTCCTGACTTTC

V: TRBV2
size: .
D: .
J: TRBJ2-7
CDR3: CASSRREAYEQYF
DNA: TGTGCCAGCAGCCGCCGGGAAGCCTACGAGCAGTACTTC

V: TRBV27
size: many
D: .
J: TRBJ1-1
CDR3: CASSLQIHTEAFF
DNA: TGTGCCAGCAGTTTACAGATTCACACTGAAGCTTTCTTT

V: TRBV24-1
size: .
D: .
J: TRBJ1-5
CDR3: CATSEYNQPQHF
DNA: TGTGCCACCAGTGAGTATAATCAGCCCCAGCATTTT

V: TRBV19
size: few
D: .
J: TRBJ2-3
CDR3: CASSVGRGDTQYF
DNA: TGTGCCAGTAGCGTGGGGAGAGGAGATACGCAGTATTTT

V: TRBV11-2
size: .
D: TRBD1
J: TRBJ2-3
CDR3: CASSSGQRSTDTQYF
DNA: TGTGCCAGCAGCTCGGGACAGAGAAGCACAGATACGCAGTATTTT

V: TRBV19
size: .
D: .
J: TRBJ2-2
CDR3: CASSPGGSNTGELFF
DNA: TGTGCCAGTAGTCCGGGGGGCAGTAACACCGGGGAGCTGTTTTTT

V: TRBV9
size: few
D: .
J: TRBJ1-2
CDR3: CASSVEAPSSYGYTF
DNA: TGTGCCAGCAGCGTGGAGGCTCCTTCATCCTACGGCTACACCTTC

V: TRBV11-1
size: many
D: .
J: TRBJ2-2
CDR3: CASSLEGEGLEGELFF
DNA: TGTGCCAGCAGCTTAGAAGGGGAAGGTCTTGAAGGGGAGCTGTTTTTT

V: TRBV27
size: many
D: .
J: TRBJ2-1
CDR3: CASSLDQGSYNEQFF
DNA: TGTGCCAGCAGTTTAGACCAGGGGTCCTACAATGAGCAGTTCTTC

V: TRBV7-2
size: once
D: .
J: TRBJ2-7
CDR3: CASSQTRGYEQYF
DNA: TGTGCCAGCAGCCAAACTAGAGGCTACGAGCAGTACTTC

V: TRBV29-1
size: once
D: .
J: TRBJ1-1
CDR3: CSVGSRNTEAFF
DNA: TGCAGCGTTGGGTCCAGGAACACTGAAGCTTTCTTT

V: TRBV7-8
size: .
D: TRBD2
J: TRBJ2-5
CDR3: CASSRRTSGGEETQYF
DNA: TGTGCCAGCAGCCGAAGGACTAGCGGGGGGGAAGAGACCCAGTACTTC

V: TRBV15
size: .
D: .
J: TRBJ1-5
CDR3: CATSRDQDQPQHF
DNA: TGTGCCACCAGCAGAGATCAGGACCAGCCCCAGCATTTT

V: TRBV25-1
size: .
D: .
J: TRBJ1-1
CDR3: CASSDVLNTEAFF
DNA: TGTGCCAGCAGTGATGTTCTGAACACTGAAGCTTTCTTT

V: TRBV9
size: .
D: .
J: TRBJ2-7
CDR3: CASSVGAGDAYEQYF
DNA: TGTGCCAGCAGCGTAGGGGCAGGGGACGCCTACGAGCAGTACTTC

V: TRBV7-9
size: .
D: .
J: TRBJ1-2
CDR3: CASSPDSRYGYTF
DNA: TGTGCCAGCAGCCCGGACAGCCGCTATGGCTACACCTTC

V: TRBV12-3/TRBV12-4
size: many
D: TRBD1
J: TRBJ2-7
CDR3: CASSPTGVDYEQYF
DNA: TGTGCCAGCAGTCCGACAGGGGTGGACTACGAGCAGTACTTC

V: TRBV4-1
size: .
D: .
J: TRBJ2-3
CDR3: CASSHLDTQYF
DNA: TGCGCCAGCAGCCACCTAGATACGCAGTATTTT

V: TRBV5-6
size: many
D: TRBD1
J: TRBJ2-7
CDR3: CASSSGTGFYEQYF
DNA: TGTGCCAGCAGCTCCGGGACAGGGTTCTACGAGCAGTACTTC

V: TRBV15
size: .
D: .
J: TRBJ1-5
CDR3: CATSRDQGQPQHF
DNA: TGTGCCACCAGCAGAGATCAAGGGCAACCCCAGCATTTT

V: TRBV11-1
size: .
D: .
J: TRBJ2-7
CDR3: CASSSKDSSLLYEQYF
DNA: TGTGCCAGCAGCTCGAAAGACTCCAGCTTACTGTACGAGCAGTACTTC

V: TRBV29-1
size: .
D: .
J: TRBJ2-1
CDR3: CSDTTVSGEQFF
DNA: TGCAGCGACACAACGGTTAGCGGAGAGCAGTTCTTC